Each of the 26 T cell receptor beta chains below was sequenced from the same sample in a study of blood T cell repertoires in COVID-19. TCRdb's table, derived via immunoSEQ multiplex PCR, lists solely in-frame clones and lacks some. The profile shows about 110,000 clones, less than 85% of them singletons. The sequenced material came from peripheral blood. The source of these receptors is a woman aged 35 to 49 with acute or convalescent COVID-19.

V usage is TRBV19 and J usage is TRBJ1-2; D is perhaps TRBD1 (5 bases). Trimming left V 7 bases short and J 4 bases short, with 16 bases between. Germline lookup yields CDR1 LNHDA and CDR2 SQIVND (reference sequence). CDR3 length: 14 residues. CDR3 DNA: TGTGCCAGTACCCCGCAGGGAGGGAGCTATGGCTACACCTTC. Its translation: CASTPQGGSYGYTF.

J is TRBJ2-3 and V is TRBV4-1; 12 bases map to TRBD2. Germline V gene data show CDR1 as MGHRA and CDR2 as YSYEKL. This CDR3 comprises 19 residues. The V gene end was trimmed by 7 bases and the J gene end by 0 bases; junction bases not matched to a gene: 14. The CDR3 DNA reads as TGCGCCAGCAAACCCCTAGCGGGGGGGCATCGAGGGAGCACAGATACGCAGTATTTT. Its translation: CASKPLAGGHRGSTDTQYF.

The count of this clone is one. This chain joins TRBV2 and TRBJ2-6; no reliable D call. The V end lost 4 bases, the J end lost 0 bases, and 7 bases lay between the germline ends. The germline V gene encodes CDR1 SNHLY and CDR2 FYNNEI. This CDR3 has 15 amino acids. The chain's CDR3 is CASSVEDSGANVLTF. The CDR3 DNA is TGTGCCAGCAGTGTTGAGGACTCTGGGGCCAACGTCCTGACTTTC.

The gene calls are TRBV30 and TRBJ2-7; D is uncertain. The CDR3 sequence is 14 residues long. The germline gives CDR1 GTSNPN, CDR2 SVGIG (reference sequence). Deletions cut 0 bases from V and 2 bases from J, with 11 bases between. The DNA for the CDR3 is TGTGCCTGGAGTGTTCCGAGACTTACCTACGAGCAGTACTTC. Its translation: CAWSVPRLTYEQYF. Combining the CDR3 with reference TRBV30 and TRBJ2-7 gives the whole variable domain SQTIHQWPATLVQPVGSPLSLECTVEGTSNPNLYWYRQAAGRGLQLLFYSVGIGQISSEVPQNLSASRPQDRQFILSSKKLLLSDSGFYLCAWSVPRLTYEQYFGPGTRLTVT.

V is TRBV10-3 and J is TRBJ1-5; the D gene is possibly TRBD1 (5 bases). Germline V gives CDR1 ENHRY, CDR2 SYGVKD. The CDR3 is 12 amino acids. V lost 10 bases and J 2 bases, leaving 9 bases between the germline ends. In nucleotides, the CDR3 is TGTGCCACCCAGGGTGGCAATCAGCCCCAGCATTTT. Amino acids: CATQGGNQPQHF.

The rearrangement joins TRBV7-2 to TRBJ1-6; 8 bases fit TRBD1. There are 16 residues in the CDR3. Germline CDR1 is SGHTA and CDR2 is FQGNSA. With 5 bases clipped from V and 7 bases from J, the junction kept 10 bases outside the gene matches. The CDR3 here is CASSTNGQGSNSPLHF. The DNA of the CDR3 is TGTGCCAGCAGCACGAATGGACAGGGATCCAATTCACCCCTCCACTTT.

The gene calls are TRBV7-2 and TRBJ2-3, with 9 bases identical to TRBD2. This CDR3 is 14 amino acids long. The V segment lost 4 bases and the J segment 5 bases; nucleotides outside the gene matches: 4. Germline V gene lookup returns CDR1 SGHTA and CDR2 FQGNSA. The CDR3 reads CASSSGLALDTQYF. CDR3 DNA: TGTGCCAGCAGCTCGGGACTAGCATTAGATACGCAGTATTTT. Full variable domain (missing parts from reference TRBV7-2 and TRBJ2-3): GAGVSQSPSNKVTEKGKDVELRCDPISGHTALYWYRQSLGQGLEFLIYFQGNSAPDKSGLPSDRFSAERTGGSVSTLTIQRTQQEDSAVYLCASSSGLALDTQYFGPGTRLTVL.

This CDR3 reads CASSQLSYEQFF. Written as DNA, the CDR3 is TGTGCCAGCAGCCAATTGTCGTATGAGCAGTTCTTC. The chain is built from TRBV14 and TRBJ2-1; D unclear. CDR1 SGHDN and CDR2 FVKESK come from the germline V gene. The CDR3 has 12 residues. Trimming shortened V by 2 bases and J by 8 bases, and 7 bases separated the two germline ends.

The chain combines TRBV7-8 with TRBJ1-1; maybe TRBD1 (5 bases). Germline-derived CDR1 and CDR2 are SGHVS and FQNEAQ. Deletions cut 2 bases from V and 4 bases from J, with 8 bases between. This CDR3 is 13 amino acids long. CDR3 residues: CASSLRGGTEAFF. As DNA, the CDR3 is TGTGCCAGCAGCTTAAGGGGTGGCACTGAAGCTTTCTTT.

This clone was seen at least ten times. The chain employs TRBV14 and TRBJ2-1; 8 positions agree with TRBD2. Trimming cost V 4 bases and J 6 bases; bases outside gene matches: 8. CDR1 is SGHDN and CDR2 is FVKESK in the germline V gene. This CDR3 spans 15 amino acids. CDR3 sequence: CASSPYSGGGNEQFF. Here the CDR3 DNA reads TGTGCCAGCAGCCCCTACAGCGGGGGAGGCAATGAGCAGTTCTTC.

CDR3: CASSYSGEETQYF. The CDR3, as DNA: TGTGCCAGCAGCTACAGCGGGGAAGAGACCCAGTACTTC. The chain employs TRBV3-1 (or the pseudogene TRBV3-2) and TRBJ2-5; 7 positions agree with TRBD2. The CDR3 runs to 13 residues. V lost 5 bases to trimming and J lost 3 bases; unmatched junction nucleotides: 3. Germline lookup yields CDR1 LGHDT and CDR2 YNNKEL (reference sequence).

The chain is built from TRBV7-9 and TRBJ1-5; D gene uncertain. CDR3 size: 15 residues. Germline assignment: CDR1 SEHNR and CDR2 FQNEAQ (reference sequence). Trimming took off 1 base at V and 0 bases at J, with 7 bases between the two ends. The CDR3 region has the DNA TGTGCCAGCAGCTTAGATACCTATAGCAATCAGCCCCAGCATTTT. This encodes CASSLDTYSNQPQHF.

The CDR3 nucleotides read TGCAGCGTTGAAGGGACAGGGGGCTCCTACGAGCAGTACTTC. Translating it yields CSVEGTGGSYEQYF. The chain carries TRBV29-1 and TRBJ2-7, with 10 bases that match TRBD1. Germline V gene sequence: CDR1 SQVTM, CDR2 ANQGSEA. This CDR3 has 14 residues. Trimming cost V 1 base and J 0 bases; bases outside gene matches: 0.

This rearrangement joins TRBV9 to TRBJ1-4, with D perhaps TRBD1 (6 bases). This CDR3 region has 13 residues. Trimming took off 2 bases at V and 8 bases at J, with 10 bases between the two ends. Germline-derived CDR1 and CDR2 are SGDLS and YYNGEE. The CDR3 spells CASSVDQGEKLFF. In DNA, the CDR3 is TGTGCCAGCAGCGTCGATCAGGGGGAAAAACTGTTTTTT.

The V gene is TRBV23-1, the J gene TRBJ2-5; the match to TRBD1 covers 7 bases. TRBV23-1 is an ORF, with its function uncertain. The CDR3 is made up of 16 amino acids. J lost 4 bases, V lost 8 bases, and 16 bases had no gene match. The CDR3 DNA sequence: TGCGCCAGCGGCTCCCCCGACAGGGTAAATCTAGAGACCCAGTACTTC. Translating it yields CASGSPDRVNLETQYF.

V is TRBV28 and J is TRBJ2-5; no clear D. The germline V gene has CDR1 MDHEN and CDR2 SYDVKM. Trimming took 8 bases from V and 6 from J, leaving 16 bases between them. The CDR3 totals 13 residues. The CDR3 reads CASSYSESKTQYF. The CDR3 coding sequence is TGTGCCAGCTCCTACTCGGAGAGTAAGACCCAGTACTTC.

V usage is TRBV7-3 and J usage is TRBJ1-1; 7 bases match TRBD1. Germline V gives CDR1 SGHTA, CDR2 FQGTGA. J was trimmed by 8 bases and V by 5 bases; bases with no gene match: 5. This CDR3 contains 12 residues. For the CDR3, the DNA is TGTGCCAGCAGCCTGGACAGGAAAGAAGCTTTCTTT. This gives the protein CASSLDRKEAFF.

The chain combines TRBV7-2 with TRBJ1-2; D is unresolved. The V end lost 0 bases, the J end lost 14 bases, and 25 bases lay between the germline ends. This CDR3 has 16 residues. Germline-derived CDR1 and CDR2 are SGHTA and FQGNSA. The CDR3 DNA reads TGTGCCAGCAGCTTAGCCGCATTTCCTTGGAGGACCGACGGGACCTTC. Translation gives CASSLAAFPWRTDGTF. The variable domain in full, completed from reference TRBV7-2 and TRBJ1-2, reads GAGVSQSPSNKVTEKGKDVELRCDPISGHTALYWYRQSLGQGLEFLIYFQGNSAPDKSGLPSDRFSAERTGGSVSTLTIQRTQQEDSAVYLCASSLAAFPWRTDGTFGSGTRLTVV.

V usage is TRBV5-1 and J usage is TRBJ2-5; 8 bases agree with TRBD1. The junction had 6 bases not matched to a gene; V was cut back by 0 bases and J by 2 bases. Germline CDR1 reads SGHRS; CDR2 reads YFSETQ. The CDR3 is 16 residues long. This chain's CDR3 is CASSLGFGDRQETQYF. CDR3 coding DNA: TGCGCCAGCAGCTTGGGGTTTGGGGACAGGCAAGAGACCCAGTACTTC.

J is TRBJ1-1 and V is TRBV6-6; D might be TRBD1 (5 bases). The V gene's germline CDR1 is MNHNY and CDR2 SVGAGI (reference sequence). The CDR3 has 15 residues. The V gene lost 6 bases and the J gene lost 5 bases, with 19 bases spanning the gap. The DNA of the CDR3 is TGTGCCAGCAGCCCTTTAGCAGACAGAACAACTGAAGCTTTCTTT. This encodes CASSPLADRTTEAFF.

The sample holds many counts of this clone. The gene calls are TRBV7-9 and TRBJ1-3; tentatively, D is TRBD1 (6 bases). The ends were cut back, 3 bases at V and 0 bases at J, with 12 bases in the middle. The length of the CDR3 is 16 residues. Germline CDR1 and CDR2: SEHNR and FQNEAQ (reference sequence). In DNA, the CDR3 is TGTGCCAGCAGCTTGGGGGCTATAAGCTCTGGAAACACCATATATTTT. Residues: CASSLGAISSGNTIYF.

In the case of this clone: One end of the junction is discordant with germline, which a read error may explain. The chain uses TRBV6-4 and TRBJ2-1; 12 nucleotides align to TRBD2. Germline CDR1 MRHNA, CDR2 SNTAGT. CDR3 length: 15 amino acids. As DNA, the CDR3 is TGTGCCAGCAGGGACTCTAGCGGGGGGGCTGGTGAGCAGTTCTTC. As protein: CASRDSSGGAGEQFF.

CDR3: CAWRDRGESPLHF. The DNA for the CDR3 is TGTGCCTGGCGCGACAGGGGAGAATCACCCCTCCACTTT. This chain joins TRBV30 and TRBJ1-6; TRBD1 agrees at 8 bases. V shed 5 bases and J 10 bases; nucleotides not matched to a gene: 7. CDR1 and CDR2 (germline): GTSNPN, SVGIG (reference sequence). The CDR3 runs to 13 residues.

In its sample, this clone was seen once. This chain joins TRBV5-4 and TRBJ2-7; D is unclear. CDR3 length equals 15 residues. V lost 0 bases and J 0 bases, leaving 10 bases between the germline ends. Germline loops: CDR1 SGHNT, CDR2 YYREEE (reference sequence). For the CDR3, the DNA is TGTGCCAGCAGCTTGGATGTCGAGTACTCCTACGAGCAGTACTTC. Translated: CASSLDVEYSYEQYF.

The rearrangement joins TRBV9 to TRBJ2-7; 8 nucleotides agree with TRBD2. V shed 4 bases, J shed 3 bases, and the junction held 12 bases outside the gene matches. The CDR3 covers 16 residues. Germline V gene lookup returns CDR1 SGDLS and CDR2 YYNGEE. The CDR3 loop is CASSPQSGRASYEQYF. As DNA, the CDR3 is TGTGCCAGCAGCCCCCAGTCCGGGAGGGCCAGCTACGAGCAGTACTTC.

This clone was detected ten times or more. J is TRBJ1-1 and V is TRBV2; TRBD1 aligns across 7 bases. The CDR3 extends over 12 amino acids. Losses at the gene ends were 6 bases for V and 5 bases for J; bases not matched to a gene: 3. The germline V gene encodes CDR1 SNHLY and CDR2 FYNNEI. This chain's CDR3 is CASSETGTEAFF. The DNA of the CDR3 is TGTGCCAGCAGCGAGACAGGGACTGAAGCTTTCTTT.